These 5 T cell receptor beta chains were sequenced from one sample in a study of T cell responses to AZD1222 COVID-19 vaccine. The method was immunoSEQ multiplex PCR; TCRdb's version includes in-frame clones alone and lacks a portion of them. The repertoire holds 80,000 to 100,000 clones, approximately 86% seen once, with about a tenth in the top ten. The sequencing used peripheral blood, collected on day 0 of MenACWY control vaccination. The origin of the receptors is an adult in good health.

The chain carries TRBV6-5 and TRBJ2-4, with D possibly matching TRBD2 (5 bases). CDR3 length: 12 amino acids. V was shortened by 8 bases and J by 6 bases, with 11 bases between the two germline ends. Looked up from germline, CDR1 is MNHEY and CDR2 is SVGAGI. This CDR3 is CASRDWGNIQYF. In DNA form, the CDR3 reads TGTGCCAGCCGGGATTGGGGAAACATTCAGTACTTC.

V is TRBV6-6 and J is TRBJ1-5, with 9 bases aligning to TRBD1. Per germline, CDR1 MNHNY and CDR2 SVGAGI (reference sequence). V was pared by 6 bases and J by 8 bases, with 14 bases of the junction left unmatched. CDR3 size: 16 residues. DNA of the CDR3: TGTGCCAGCAGGCCTCCGGGACAGGGAGGTTCGGAGCCCCAGCATTTT. This translates into CASRPPGQGGSEPQHF.

The table lists this clone with a count of one. The chain couples TRBV7-2 to TRBJ1-2; tentatively, D is TRBD1 (5 bases). Germline CDR1 and CDR2: SGHTA and FQGNSA. This CDR3 has 14 residues. Trimming removed 6 bases from V and 3 bases from J, with 14 bases in between. CDR3 region: CASSLAVTDYGYTF. The CDR3 coding sequence is TGTGCCAGCAGTCTCGCAGTGACAGACTATGGCTACACCTTC. The variable domain in full, completed from reference TRBV7-2 and TRBJ1-2, reads GAGVSQSPSNKVTEKGKDVELRCDPISGHTALYWYRQSLGQGLEFLIYFQGNSAPDKSGLPSDRFSAERTGGSVSTLTIQRTQQEDSAVYLCASSLAVTDYGYTFGSGTRLTVV.

The chain joins TRBV4-2 to TRBJ2-3; TRBD2 aligns across 16 bases. CDR3 length: 17 residues. Germline V gene lookup returns CDR1 LGHNA and CDR2 YNFKEQ. V lost 0 bases, J lost 6 bases, and 3 bases stayed unmatched. The CDR3 nucleotides read TGTGCCAGCAGCCAAGATGGGACTAGCGGGGGGGTGGATACGCAGTATTTT. Translated, it gives CASSQDGTSGGVDTQYF.

This clone was recorded a few times. A junction end diverges from the germline sequence, so it may reflect a read error. The genes are TRBV2 and TRBJ2-1; the D is unclear. Germline CDR1 SNHLY, CDR2 FYNNEI. This CDR3 is 15 amino acids long. CDR3 nucleotide sequence: TGTGCCAGCAGTGAAGGGGTCAGTACCCACCGAGTTGGAGTCTTC. It codes for CASSEGVSTHRVGVF.